The TCR beta chain described here comes from a study of response to subunit inactivated influenza vaccine. This clonotype has only a few counts. As yet, its antigen is unknown. Using its own MiXCR run on the RT-PCR reads, TCRdb lists one record per CDR3 protein. The profile covers a few hundred thousand distinct CDR3 sequences, with approximately 20% appearing a single time and 10% to 13% taken by the ten largest. Findings and limits, study-wide: Each seasonal flu vaccination may recruit only limited new T cells, authors suggested.

V shed 5 bases and J 4 bases; nucleotides not matched to a gene: 16. The CDR3 length is 18 residues. Sequencing was performed on PBMCs from blood, taken 21 months after vaccination. This chain uses TRBV12-3 or TRBV12-4 with TRBJ2-1; the match to TRBD2 covers 8 bases. This receptor was taken from a man between 50 and 75 years old who received an inactivated influenza vaccine. The CDR3 reads CASSGRPSTSGNYNEQFF. In DNA, the CDR3 is TGTGCCAGCAGTGGCCGTCCTAGTACTAGCGGCAATTACAATGAGCAGTTCTTC.